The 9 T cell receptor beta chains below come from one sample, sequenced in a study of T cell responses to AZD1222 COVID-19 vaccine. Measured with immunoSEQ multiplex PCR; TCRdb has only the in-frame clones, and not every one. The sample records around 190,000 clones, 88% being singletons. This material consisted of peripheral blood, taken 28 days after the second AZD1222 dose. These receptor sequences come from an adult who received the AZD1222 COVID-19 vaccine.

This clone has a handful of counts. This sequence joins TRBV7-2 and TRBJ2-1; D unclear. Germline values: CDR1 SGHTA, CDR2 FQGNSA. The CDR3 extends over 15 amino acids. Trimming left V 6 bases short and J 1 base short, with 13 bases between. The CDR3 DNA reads TGTGCCAGCAGTTCAATTTTGGGGTCCTACAATGAGCAGTTCTTC. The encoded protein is CASSSILGSYNEQFF.

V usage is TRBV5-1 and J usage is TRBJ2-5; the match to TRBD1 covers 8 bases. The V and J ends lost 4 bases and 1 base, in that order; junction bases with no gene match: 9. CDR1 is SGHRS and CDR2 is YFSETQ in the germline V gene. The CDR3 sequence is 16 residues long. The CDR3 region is CASSKGQGPSQETQYF. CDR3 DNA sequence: TGCGCCAGCAGCAAAGGACAGGGTCCGAGCCAAGAGACCCAGTACTTC.

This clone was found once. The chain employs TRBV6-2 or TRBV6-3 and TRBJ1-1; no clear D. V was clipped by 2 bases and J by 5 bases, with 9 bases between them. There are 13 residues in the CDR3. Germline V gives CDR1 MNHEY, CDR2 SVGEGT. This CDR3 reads CASSYRTATEAFF. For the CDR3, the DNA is TGTGCCAGCAGTTACAGGACGGCGACTGAAGCTTTCTTT.

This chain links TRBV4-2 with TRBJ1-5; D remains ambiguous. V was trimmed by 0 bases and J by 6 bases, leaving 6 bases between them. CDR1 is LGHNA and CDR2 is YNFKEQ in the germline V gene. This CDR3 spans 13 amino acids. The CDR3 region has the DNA TGTGCCAGCAGCCAAGAGGTGAGTCAGCCCCAGCATTTT. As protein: CASSQEVSQPQHF.

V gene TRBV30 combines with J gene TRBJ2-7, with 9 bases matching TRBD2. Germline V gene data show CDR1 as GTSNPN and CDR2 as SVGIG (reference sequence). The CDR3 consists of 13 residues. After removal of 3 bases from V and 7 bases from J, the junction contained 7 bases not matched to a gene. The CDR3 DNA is TGTGCCTGGAGGGGACTAGCAGCGGGGGAGCAGTACTTC. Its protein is CAWRGLAAGEQYF.

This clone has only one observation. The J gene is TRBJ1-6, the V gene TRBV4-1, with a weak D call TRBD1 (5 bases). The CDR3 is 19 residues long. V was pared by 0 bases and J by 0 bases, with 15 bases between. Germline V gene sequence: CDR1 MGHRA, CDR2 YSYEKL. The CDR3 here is CASSQEAEGVTSYNSPLHF. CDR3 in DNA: TGCGCCAGCAGCCAAGAGGCTGAAGGGGTGACCTCCTATAATTCACCCCTCCACTTT.

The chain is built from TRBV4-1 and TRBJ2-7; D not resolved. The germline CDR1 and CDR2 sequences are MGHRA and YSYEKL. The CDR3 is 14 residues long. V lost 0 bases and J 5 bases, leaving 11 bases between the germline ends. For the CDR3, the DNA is TGCGCCAGCAGCCAAGATCTAGGAAACCACGAGCAGTACTTC. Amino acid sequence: CASSQDLGNHEQYF.

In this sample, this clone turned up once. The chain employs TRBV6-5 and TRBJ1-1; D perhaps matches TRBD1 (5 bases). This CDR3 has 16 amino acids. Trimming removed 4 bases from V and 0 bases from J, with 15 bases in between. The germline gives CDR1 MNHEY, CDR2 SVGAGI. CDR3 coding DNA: TGTGCCAGCAGTTCCGCAATGACAGTCATGAACACTGAAGCTTTCTTT. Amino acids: CASSSAMTVMNTEAFF.

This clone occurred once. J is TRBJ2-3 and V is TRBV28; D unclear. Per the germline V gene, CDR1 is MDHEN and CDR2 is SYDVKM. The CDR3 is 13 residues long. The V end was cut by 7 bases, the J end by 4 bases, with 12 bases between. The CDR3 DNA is TGTGCCAGCACCAACCTGACGGCAGATACGCAGTATTTT. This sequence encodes CASTNLTADTQYF.